The 29 T cell receptor beta chains presented below share a single source sample, sequenced in a study of T-cell reconstitution after alpha-beta-depleted transplantation in children. Preparation of the TCRbeta library was carried out with unique molecular identifiers. TCRdb independently ran MiXCR on the PCR reads; one entry per CDR3 protein. There are hundreds of thousands of distinct CDR3 sequences in the sample; over 9.5% occur only once, and 2% to 2.5% lies in the top ten. The sequencing here drew on PBMCs, taken before TCRalphabeta/CD19-depleted stem cell transplant. Source of these receptors: a child aged 2-9 years with inherited bone marrow failure, due to receive a stem cell transplant.

This clonotype was picked up many times. The chain joins TRBV15 to TRBJ1-1, with 8 nucleotides matching TRBD1. The CDR3 loop spans 15 amino acids. Germline V CDR1 and CDR2: LNHNV, YYDKDF (reference sequence). Trimming cost V 3 bases and J 10 bases; bases outside gene matches: 13. The CDR3 sequence is CATSRDRTGNVGAFF. The CDR3 region has the DNA TGTGCCACCAGCAGGGACCGGACAGGGAACGTAGGAGCTTTCTTT.

At least ten counts were recorded for this clonotype. The V call is TRBV13, the J call TRBJ2-1, with 8 nucleotides matching TRBD2. The CDR3 is 16 residues long. Germline-derived CDR1 and CDR2 are PRHDT and FYEKMQ (reference sequence). Trimming at V came to 5 bases and at J to 5 bases, leaving 11 bases not matched to a gene. CDR3 nucleotide sequence: TGTGCCAGCAGCCGGGAGGGGGTGGGGTTTAACAATGAGCAGTTCTTC. Its translation: CASSREGVGFNNEQFF.

This clonotype was observed at least ten times. The chain is built from TRBV29-1 and TRBJ2-1; D is unclear. V gave up 4 bases and J gave up 3 bases, with 4 bases separating them. CDR3 length equals 11 residues. Germline CDR1 SQVTM, CDR2 ANQGSEA. CDR3 amino acids: CSVGFYNEQFF. The CDR3 nucleotides read TGCAGCGTTGGTTTCTACAATGAGCAGTTCTTC.

This rearrangement joins TRBV18 to TRBJ1-1, with TRBD1 matching 11 bases. Losses at the gene ends were 3 bases for V and 5 bases for J; bases not matched to a gene: 5. Germline assignment: CDR1 KGHSH and CDR2 LQKENI. CDR3 size: 15 residues. The CDR3 DNA is TGTGCCAGCTCACCCGGGACAGGGGGTGGGACTGAAGCTTTCTTT. As protein: CASSPGTGGGTEAFF.

This clonotype was recorded many times. This chain links TRBV19 with TRBJ1-4; D remains ambiguous. V gave up 3 bases and J gave up 0 bases, with 5 bases separating them. The germline CDR1 and CDR2 sequences are LNHDA and SQIVND (reference sequence). CDR3 length: 14 amino acids. The CDR3 reads CASSIFTTNEKLFF. The CDR3 DNA follows: TGTGCCAGTAGTATCTTCACAACTAATGAAAAACTGTTTTTT.

This clonotype has ten or more counts. The CDR3 sequence: CASSRPGTGAGEQFF. For the CDR3, the DNA is TGTGCCAGCAGCCGACCCGGGACAGGGGCCGGTGAGCAGTTCTTC. The chain joins TRBV14 to TRBJ2-1, with 10 bases fitting TRBD1. V shed 4 bases and J 9 bases; nucleotides not matched to a gene: 9. This CDR3 spans 15 amino acids. Germline V gene lookup returns CDR1 SGHDN and CDR2 FVKESK. The full variable domain, in which reference TRBV14 and TRBJ2-1 provide the parts outside the CDR3, is EAGVTQFPSHSVIEKGQTVTLRCDPISGHDNLYWYRRVMGKEIKFLLHFVKESKQDESGMPNNRFLAERTGGTYSTLKVQPAELEDSGVYFCASSRPGTGAGEQFFGPGTRLTVL.

The chain links TRBV15 to TRBJ2-4, with D perhaps matching TRBD2 (5 bases). This CDR3 has 17 residues. V was pared by 0 bases and J by 0 bases, with 12 bases between. Germline lookup yields CDR1 LNHNV and CDR2 YYDKDF (reference sequence). The CDR3 region is CATSRDLGRLAKNIQYF. The CDR3 DNA reads as TGTGCCACCAGCAGAGATCTGGGGAGACTAGCCAAAAACATTCAGTACTTC. Full variable domain (rest looked up from reference TRBV15 and TRBJ2-4): DAMVIQNPRYQVTQFGKPVTLSCSQTLNHNVMYWYQQKSSQAPKLLFHYYDKDFNNEADTPDNFQSRRPNTSFCFLDIRSPGLGDTAMYLCATSRDLGRLAKNIQYFGAGTRLSVL.

The sample holds many counts of this clonotype. V is TRBV5-1 and J is TRBJ1-1; D unresolved. CDR1 and CDR2 from the germline V gene are SGHRS and YFSETQ. CDR3 length: 14 residues. V dropped 1 base and J dropped 1 base, with 8 bases sitting between them. CDR3 region: CASSLQEGNTEAFF. CDR3 bases: TGCGCCAGCAGCTTGCAAGAGGGGAACACTGAAGCTTTCTTT.

This clonotype was seen at least ten times. The chain employs TRBV12-3 or TRBV12-4 and TRBJ2-7; either TRBD1 or TRBD2 may supply D (6 bases each). The V end was cut by 8 bases, the J end by 3 bases, with 11 bases between. The CDR3 covers 12 residues. CDR3 loop: CASHGGGYEQYF. For the CDR3, the DNA is TGTGCCAGCCATGGAGGGGGCTACGAGCAGTACTTC.

The chain links TRBV30 to TRBJ2-7; D is perhaps TRBD1 or TRBD2 (6 bases each). This CDR3 spans 13 amino acids. The ends were cut back, 3 bases at V and 3 bases at J, with 12 bases in the middle. Germline CDR1 GTSNPN, CDR2 SVGIG (reference sequence). This CDR3 is CAWRGGNLYEQYF. The CDR3 DNA reads as TGTGCCTGGAGAGGGGGGAACCTCTACGAGCAGTACTTC.

This clonotype has a count of ten or more. The J gene is TRBJ2-1, the V gene TRBV27; D is unclear. Germline loops: CDR1 MNHEY, CDR2 SMNVEV (reference sequence). V dropped 1 base and J dropped 4 bases, with 17 bases sitting between them. There are 17 residues in the CDR3. CDR3 in amino acids: CASSLFVGFPSYNEQFF. As DNA, the CDR3 is TGTGCCAGCAGTTTATTCGTTGGGTTTCCCTCATACAATGAGCAGTTCTTC.

The rearrangement links TRBV29-1 to TRBJ2-1, with D possibly being TRBD1 or TRBD2 (5 bases each). CDR1 is SQVTM, CDR2 ANQGSEA, per germline. Trimming pared 7 bases from V and 0 bases from J, leaving 16 bases between. The CDR3 totals 15 residues. Here the CDR3 reads CSAPGGASSYNEQFF. The CDR3 DNA is TGCAGCGCCCCTGGGGGTGCTAGCTCCTACAATGAGCAGTTCTTC.

This clonotype has ten or more counts. This sequence joins TRBV11-2 and TRBJ1-3; D not resolved. Germline V gene lookup returns CDR1 SGHAT and CDR2 FQNNGV. Deletions cut 1 base from V and 6 bases from J, with 4 bases between. The CDR3 contains 12 residues. Written as DNA, the CDR3 is TGTGCCAGCAGCTTAGTCATAAACACCATATATTTT. Translated: CASSLVINTIYF.

This clonotype was observed many times. V and J are TRBV10-3 and TRBJ2-2; no clear D. V shed 0 bases and J shed 1 base, with 12 bases lying between them. The germline gives CDR1 ENHRY, CDR2 SYGVKD. The CDR3 is 17 residues long. Here the CDR3 reads CAISESSTEMNTGELFF. CDR3 DNA: TGTGCCATCAGTGAGTCGTCAACGGAAATGAACACCGGGGAGCTGTTTTTT.

This clonotype was seen at least ten times. CDR3 amino acids: CSDGQYNEQFF. CDR3 DNA sequence: TGCAGCGACGGACAGTACAATGAGCAGTTCTTC. J is TRBJ2-1 and V is TRBV29-1; weak D call: TRBD1 (6 bases). Germline lookup yields CDR1 SQVTM and CDR2 ANQGSEA. CDR3 size: 11 residues. Trimming took off 7 bases at V and 4 bases at J, with 8 bases between the two ends.

V usage is TRBV30 and J usage is TRBJ2-7, with 7 bases aligning to TRBD2. V shed 2 bases and J 4 bases; nucleotides not matched to a gene: 5. Per the germline V gene, CDR1 is GTSNPN and CDR2 is SVGIG (reference sequence). The CDR3 extends over 13 amino acids. The CDR3 region is CAWSWREGYEQYF. In DNA form, the CDR3 reads TGTGCCTGGAGTTGGAGGGAGGGATACGAGCAGTACTTC.

Regarding this clonotype: Just one base apart from a much larger clone, this may be a read error. The chain recombines TRBV20-1 with TRBJ2-2; a possible D gene is TRBD2 (6 bases). The CDR3 sequence is 16 residues long. The V gene's germline CDR1 is DFQATT and CDR2 SNEGSKA (reference sequence). The CDR3 loop reads CSARDLRGLNTGGLFF. As DNA, the CDR3 is TGCAGTGCTAGAGATCTTCGAGGGTTGAACACCGGGGGGCTGTTTTTT.

This clonotype was recorded at least ten times. The V and J genes are TRBV27 and TRBJ2-6, with 10 bases matching TRBD1. The CDR3 is 16 residues long. V shed 6 bases and J 2 bases; nucleotides not matched to a gene: 4. Germline V gene data show CDR1 as MNHEY and CDR2 as SMNVEV (reference sequence). As DNA, the CDR3 is TGTGCCAGCAGCCCGACAGGGGGCGCTGGGGCCAACGTCCTGACTTTC. Translated, it gives CASSPTGGAGANVLTF.

At least ten counts were recorded for this clonotype. Here the CDR3 DNA reads TGTGCCAGCAGCCGGAGAACAATTGAAGCTTTCTTT. This encodes CASSRRTIEAFF. This chain joins TRBV7-9 and TRBJ1-1; D ambiguous. V was clipped by 5 bases and J by 7 bases, with 11 bases between them. The CDR3 is 12 amino acids. In germline, CDR1 is SEHNR, CDR2 FQNEAQ (reference sequence).

This clonotype showed up many times. The chain uses TRBV4-1 and TRBJ1-4; D is perhaps TRBD1 (5 bases). Germline lookup yields CDR1 MGHRA and CDR2 YSYEKL. CDR3 size: 15 residues. The V and J ends lost 5 bases and 12 bases respectively, with 22 bases between them. Written as DNA, the CDR3 is TGCGCCAGCAGCTTGGATAGGGGTCCCCTAGGGGAACTGTTTTTT. It is translated as CASSLDRGPLGELFF.

V usage is TRBV13 and J usage is TRBJ2-7, with 8 bases fitting TRBD1. From germline, CDR1 is PRHDT and CDR2 FYEKMQ (reference sequence). V was pared by 5 bases and J by 4 bases, with 7 bases of the junction left unmatched. This CDR3 is built from 14 residues. The CDR3: CASSTRTGYYEQYF. Written as DNA, the CDR3 is TGTGCCAGCAGCACGCGGACAGGGTATTACGAGCAGTACTTC.

This clonotype was seen repeatedly, ten times or more. J is TRBJ2-7 and V is TRBV5-1; D assignment may be TRBD1 or TRBD2 (5 bases each). The ends were cut back, 5 bases at V and 6 bases at J, with 15 bases in the middle. The V gene's germline CDR1 is SGHRS and CDR2 YFSETQ. This CDR3 comprises 13 residues. CDR3 in DNA: TGCGCCAGCAGGCCCGGGACGGTCGGCGAGCAGTACTTC. Its protein is CASRPGTVGEQYF.

This clonotype was recorded at least ten times. The V and J genes are TRBV7-2 and TRBJ1-2; D not resolved. Trimming shortened V by 1 base and J by 2 bases, and 11 bases separated the two germline ends. The germline V gene encodes CDR1 SGHTA and CDR2 FQGNSA. CDR3 length: 15 amino acids. For the CDR3, the DNA is TGTGCCAGCAGCTTAGTGTACAGCGTAAACTATGGCTACACCTTC. It is translated as CASSLVYSVNYGYTF.

This clonotype appeared many times. The gene calls are TRBV29-1 and TRBJ2-1, with D perhaps matching TRBD1 or TRBD2 (6 bases each). The germline V gene encodes CDR1 SQVTM and CDR2 ANQGSEA. CDR3 length: 15 residues. The V end was cut by 1 base, the J end by 4 bases, with 14 bases between. The CDR3 DNA reads as TGCAGCGTTGAAGGGAGACTAGGGGGTTACAATGAGCAGTTCTTC. This encodes CSVEGRLGGYNEQFF.

As to this clonotype: This sequence may be a read error, since a much larger clone differs from it by one base. The chain has TRBV12-3 or TRBV12-4 and TRBJ2-5; 7 bases match TRBD2. With V trimmed by 3 bases and J by 7 bases, 8 bases remained unmatched. This CDR3 is built from 14 residues. CDR3 DNA sequence: TGTGCCAGCAGTTTTGCGGGGGTAGAAGGGACCCAGTACTTC. It is translated as CASSFAGVEGTQYF.

This clonotype was observed at least ten times. V gene TRBV24-1 combines with J gene TRBJ2-1; weak D call: TRBD2 (5 bases). Trimming removed 9 bases from V and 7 bases from J, with 18 bases in between. The CDR3 consists of 14 residues. CDR1 is KGHDR and CDR2 is SFDVKD in the germline V gene. As DNA, the CDR3 is TGTGCCACCTTAGACGGGAAATTGGGGAATGAGCAGTTCTTC. The encoded protein is CATLDGKLGNEQFF.

The chain couples TRBV11-2 to TRBJ2-4, with a tentative D call TRBD2 (7 bases). V lost 5 bases and J lost 11, with 13 bases in between. Looked up from germline, CDR1 is SGHAT and CDR2 is FQNNGV. CDR3 length: 12 residues. CDR3 DNA sequence: TGTGCCAGCAGCCAGGGGACTATCCTTCAGTACTTC. The encoded protein is CASSQGTILQYF.

The rearrangement uses TRBV7-2 and TRBJ2-5; 11 positions match TRBD2. With 5 bases clipped from V and 2 bases from J, the junction kept 4 bases outside the gene matches. The CDR3 is 15 amino acids. The germline gives CDR1 SGHTA, CDR2 FQGNSA. The DNA of the CDR3 is TGTGCCAGCAGCAAGACTAGCGGGACTCAAGAGACCCAGTACTTC. Its protein product is CASSKTSGTQETQYF.

Many counts were recorded for this clonotype. The chain combines TRBV5-4 with TRBJ1-1; D may be TRBD1 (5 bases). The CDR3 consists of 13 residues. V was clipped by 3 bases and J by 4 bases, with 10 bases between them. Germline loops: CDR1 SGHNT, CDR2 YYREEE (reference sequence). The CDR3 nucleotides read TGTGCCAGCAGCTCCAGGGTGGGCACTGAAGCTTTCTTT. As protein: CASSSRVGTEAFF.